The source of this T cell receptor (beta chain) is a study of T cells in Graves' hyperthyroidism and ophthalmopathy. General study findings and limits: The model anticipated ophthalmopathy a median around six months pre-onset. Ophthalmopathy cases were set apart from stable hyperthyroidism by a 13 V-J model.

This clonotype was picked up a small number of times. Antigen specificity is unknown. TCR beta CDR3 regions were amplified from RNA transcripts. A first-round RT-PCR of the TCR CDR3 used the HTBI primer set. MiXCR was run by TCRdb on the multiplex PCR reads, yielding one entry per CDR3 protein. This repertoire shows about 590,000 distinct CDR3 sequences, approximately 14% found once; its top ten account for around 6.6%. The CDR3 runs to 15 residues. The germline gives CDR1 KGHSH, CDR2 LQKENI. V was shortened by 6 bases and J by 0 bases, with 12 bases between the two germline ends. Together with thyroid ultrasound, orbital computed tomography, serum thyroxine and TRAb, clinical symptoms were used for diagnoses. The PBMCs were taken from 10 ml of fresh peripheral blood.

The sample was blood. The rearrangement joins TRBV18 to TRBJ2-4, with D uncertain. This sequence was found in a woman aged 25-40 years with Graves' hyperthyroidism. CDR3: CASSRPTEAKNIQYF. CDR3 bases: TGTGCCAGCTCCCGACCTACTGAAGCCAAAAACATTCAGTACTTC.